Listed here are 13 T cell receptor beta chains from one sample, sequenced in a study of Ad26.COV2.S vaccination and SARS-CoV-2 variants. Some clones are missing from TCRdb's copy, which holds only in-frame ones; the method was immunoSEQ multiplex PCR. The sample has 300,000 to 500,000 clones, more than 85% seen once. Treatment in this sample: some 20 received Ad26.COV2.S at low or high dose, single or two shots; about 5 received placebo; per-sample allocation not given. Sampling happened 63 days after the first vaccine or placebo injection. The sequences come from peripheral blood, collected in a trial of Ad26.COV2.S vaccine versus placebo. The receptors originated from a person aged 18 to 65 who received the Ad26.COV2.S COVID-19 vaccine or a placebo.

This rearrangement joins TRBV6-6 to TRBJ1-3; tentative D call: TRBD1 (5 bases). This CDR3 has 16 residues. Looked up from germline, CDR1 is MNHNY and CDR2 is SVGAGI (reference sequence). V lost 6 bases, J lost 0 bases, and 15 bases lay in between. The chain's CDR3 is CASSLGGGSSGNTIYF. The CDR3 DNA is TGTGCCAGCAGCCTCGGCGGGGGGAGCTCTGGAAACACCATATATTTT.

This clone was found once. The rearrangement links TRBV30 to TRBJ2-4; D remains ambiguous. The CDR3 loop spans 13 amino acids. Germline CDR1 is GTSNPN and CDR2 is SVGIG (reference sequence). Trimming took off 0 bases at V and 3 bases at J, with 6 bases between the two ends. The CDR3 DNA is TGTGCCTGGAGTGTGAGCCTCAAAAACATTCAGTACTTC. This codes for CAWSVSLKNIQYF.

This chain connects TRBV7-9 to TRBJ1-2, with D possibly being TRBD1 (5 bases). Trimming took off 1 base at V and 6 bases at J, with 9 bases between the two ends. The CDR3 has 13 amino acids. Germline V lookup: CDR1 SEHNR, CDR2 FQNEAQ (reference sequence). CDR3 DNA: TGTGCCAGCAGCTTAGGGTGGGGCGATGGCTACACCTTC. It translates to CASSLGWGDGYTF.

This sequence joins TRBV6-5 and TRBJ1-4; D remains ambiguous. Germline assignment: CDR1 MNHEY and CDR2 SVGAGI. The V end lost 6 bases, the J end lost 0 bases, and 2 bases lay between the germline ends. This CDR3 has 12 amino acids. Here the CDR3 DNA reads TGTGCCAGCAGATCAACTAATGAAAAACTGTTTTTT. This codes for CASRSTNEKLFF.

The CDR3 DNA reads TGTGCCTGGGACAGGAGTTACTATGGCTACACCTTC. Translating gives CAWDRSYYGYTF. This chain joins TRBV30 and TRBJ1-2, with D possibly TRBD1 on 6 matching bases. The germline V gene encodes CDR1 GTSNPN and CDR2 SVGIG (reference sequence). Trimming took off 5 bases at V and 3 bases at J, with 10 bases between the two ends. This CDR3 is 12 amino acids long.

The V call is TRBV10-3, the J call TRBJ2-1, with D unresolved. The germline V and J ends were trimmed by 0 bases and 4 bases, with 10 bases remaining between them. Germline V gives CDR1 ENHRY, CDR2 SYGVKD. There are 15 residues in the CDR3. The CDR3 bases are TGTGCCATCAGTGAGTCGGCACAGCCTTACAATGAGCAGTTCTTC. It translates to CAISESAQPYNEQFF.

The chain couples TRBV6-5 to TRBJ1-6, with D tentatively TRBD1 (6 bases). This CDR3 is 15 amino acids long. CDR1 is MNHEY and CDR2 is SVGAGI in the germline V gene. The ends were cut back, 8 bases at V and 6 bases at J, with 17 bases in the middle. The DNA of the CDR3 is TGTGCCAGCTCCTCTCTCAGGGGTCCTAATTCACCCCTCCACTTT. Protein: CASSSLRGPNSPLHF.

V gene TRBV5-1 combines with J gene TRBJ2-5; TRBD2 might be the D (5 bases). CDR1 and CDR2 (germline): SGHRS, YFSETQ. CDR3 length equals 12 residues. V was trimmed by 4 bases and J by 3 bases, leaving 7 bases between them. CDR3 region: CASSRGKETQYF. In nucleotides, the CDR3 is TGCGCCAGCAGCCGGGGAAAAGAGACCCAGTACTTC. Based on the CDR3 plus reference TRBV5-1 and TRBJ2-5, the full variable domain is KAGVTQTPRYLIKTRGQQVTLSCSPISGHRSVSWYQQTPGQGLQFLFEYFSETQRNKGNFPGRFSGRQFSNSRSEMNVSTLELGDSALYLCASSRGKETQYFGPGTRLLVL.

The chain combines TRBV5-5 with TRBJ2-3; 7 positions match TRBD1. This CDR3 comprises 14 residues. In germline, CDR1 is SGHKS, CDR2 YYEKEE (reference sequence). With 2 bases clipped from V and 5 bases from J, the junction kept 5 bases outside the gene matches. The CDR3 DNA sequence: TGTGCCAGCAGCTTAACACAGGGGATAGATACGCAGTATTTT. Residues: CASSLTQGIDTQYF.

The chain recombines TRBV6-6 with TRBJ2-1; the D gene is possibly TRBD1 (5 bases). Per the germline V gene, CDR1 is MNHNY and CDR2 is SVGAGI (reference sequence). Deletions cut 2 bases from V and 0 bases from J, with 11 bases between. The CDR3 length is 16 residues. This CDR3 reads CASSYTGPSSYNEQFF. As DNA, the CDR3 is TGTGCCAGCAGTTACACAGGTCCAAGCTCCTACAATGAGCAGTTCTTC.

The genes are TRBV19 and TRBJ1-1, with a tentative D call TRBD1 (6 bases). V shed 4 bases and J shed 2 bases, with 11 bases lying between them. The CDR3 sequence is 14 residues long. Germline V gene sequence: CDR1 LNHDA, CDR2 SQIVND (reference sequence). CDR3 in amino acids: CASSTRTENTEAFF. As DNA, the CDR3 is TGTGCCAGTAGTACTCGGACAGAAAACACTGAAGCTTTCTTT.

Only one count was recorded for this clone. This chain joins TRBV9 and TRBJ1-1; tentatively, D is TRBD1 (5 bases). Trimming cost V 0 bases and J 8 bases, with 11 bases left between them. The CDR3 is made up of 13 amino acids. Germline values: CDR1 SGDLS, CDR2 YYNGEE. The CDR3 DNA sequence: TGTGCCAGCAGCGTAGAAGGGGCCACCGAAGCTTTCTTT. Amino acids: CASSVEGATEAFF.

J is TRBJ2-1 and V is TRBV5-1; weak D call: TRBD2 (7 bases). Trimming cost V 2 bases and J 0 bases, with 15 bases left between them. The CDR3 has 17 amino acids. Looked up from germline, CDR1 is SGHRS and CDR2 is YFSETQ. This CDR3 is CASSFGGGPSSYNEQFF. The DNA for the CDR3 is TGCGCCAGCAGCTTTGGCGGGGGCCCAAGCTCCTACAATGAGCAGTTCTTC.